This T cell receptor beta chain comes out of a study of T cells after yellow fever vaccination. About the study: Fractions containing few cells were prepared with SMART-Seq v4 Ultra Low Input.

J lost 2 bases, V lost 0 bases, and 6 bases had no gene match. This CDR3 region has 15 residues. CDR1 is SQVTM, CDR2 ANQGSEA, per germline. This clonotype was seen many times. They built TCR cDNA with 5'RACE template switching, a step that put in a universal primer site and UMIs. TCRdb itself ran the 5' RACE reads through MiXCR, one entry per CDR3 protein. The data show tens of thousands of distinct CDR3 sequences, approximately 8% seen once. The chain is built from TRBV29-1 and TRBJ2-7, with 8 nucleotides matching TRBD1. The receptor's source is a man between 25 and 39 years old who received the YFV17D yellow fever vaccine. The sequenced sample was CD8+ T cells sorted from PBMCs, obtained 15 days after the yellow fever booster vaccination. CDR3 in DNA: TGCAGCGTTGAAGATCAAAGGACAGGGACCTACGAGCAGTACTTC. This gives the protein CSVEDQRTGTYEQYF.